Below are 24 T cell receptor beta chains sequenced from a single sample in a study of cytotoxic CD8 clonotypes in ibrutinib-treated CLL (dated by TCRdb to about 2021). Receptors were amplified or captured by the immunoSEQ multiplex PCR assay. Not all clones reach the TCRdb copy of this immuneACCESS table, which keeps in-frame sequences only. Checked studies attribute under half of the gap to unresolved V genes and leave the rest unexplained. Counted in this sample were about 9,400 clones; 61% of them appeared once. The ten largest make up around a sixth of the sample. Sequenced material: PBMCs, taken before ibrutinib treatment. The source of these receptors is a human donor with chronic lymphocytic leukemia.

This chain uses TRBV5-1 with TRBJ1-1; 7 nucleotides line up with TRBD1. The CDR3 runs to 15 residues. The ends lost 5 bases at V and 1 base at J; junction bases unmatched: 8. CDR1 and CDR2 (germline): SGHRS, YFSETQ. The CDR3: CASRPDRPTNTEAFF. DNA for the CDR3: TGCGCCAGCAGACCGGACAGGCCCACGAACACTGAAGCTTTCTTT.

The chain combines TRBV29-1 with TRBJ1-2; D is unclear. Trimming removed 6 bases at V and 5 bases at J, with 13 bases between. Germline values: CDR1 SQVTM, CDR2 ANQGSEA. The CDR3 runs 12 residues. The DNA of the CDR3 is TGCAGCGTAGAGATCCGGTCGTATGGCTACACCTTC. This sequence encodes CSVEIRSYGYTF. The variable domain in full, with the rest retrieved from reference TRBV29-1 and TRBJ1-2, is SAVISQKPSRDICQRGTSLTIQCQVDSQVTMMFWYRQQPGQSLTLIATANQGSEATYESGFVIDKFPISRPNLTFSTLTVSNMSPEDSSIYLCSVEIRSYGYTFGSGTRLTVV.

The chain carries TRBV10-3 and TRBJ1-2; D is unclear. The CDR3 covers 12 residues. Germline V lookup: CDR1 ENHRY, CDR2 SYGVKD. Deletions cut 7 bases from V and 2 bases from J, with 8 bases between. The DNA of the CDR3 is TGTGCCATCAAGGGTCAGAACTATGGCTACACCTTC. It codes for CAIKGQNYGYTF.

The J gene is TRBJ1-1, the V gene TRBV7-8, with D perhaps TRBD1 (6 bases). The V end lost 6 bases, the J end lost 4 bases, and 27 bases lay between the germline ends. CDR1 SGHVS and CDR2 FQNEAQ come from the germline V gene. The CDR3 is 18 residues long. The chain's CDR3 is CASRLTGRGLSSATEAFF. In DNA, the CDR3 is TGTGCCAGCAGGCTTACCGGCAGGGGCCTTTCAAGCGCCACTGAAGCTTTCTTT.

The CDR3 DNA follows: TGCGCCAGCACCACAGGGGCCCCAGATACGCAGTATTTT. Amino acids: CASTTGAPDTQYF. The chain recombines TRBV5-1 with TRBJ2-3; 7 nucleotides agree with TRBD1. The CDR3 consists of 13 residues. Germline trimming cut 6 bases from V and 4 bases from J; bases unmatched to any gene: 5. Per the germline V gene, CDR1 is SGHRS and CDR2 is YFSETQ.

The chain links TRBV28 to TRBJ1-1, with D maybe TRBD1 (6 bases). Germline V CDR1 and CDR2: MDHEN, SYDVKM. The CDR3 runs to 12 residues. V was shortened by 7 bases and J by 4 bases, with 10 bases between the two germline ends. The CDR3 reads CASIGGGTEAFF. In DNA form, the CDR3 reads TGTGCCAGCATAGGGGGGGGCACTGAAGCTTTCTTT.

V usage is TRBV7-6 and J usage is TRBJ2-7; D might be TRBD1 (5 bases). V was cut by 1 base and J by 5 bases, with 18 bases left in between. CDR1 and CDR2 (germline): SGHVS, FNYEAQ. The CDR3 extends over 16 amino acids. CDR3 in DNA: TGTGCCAGCAGCTTAGTCGCGGTCACAGGTTGGAACGAGCAGTACTTC. Residues: CASSLVAVTGWNEQYF.

V usage is TRBV7-9 and J usage is TRBJ2-7; 10 bases align to TRBD1. The CDR3 is made up of 15 amino acids. The germline CDR1 and CDR2 sequences are SEHNR and FQNEAQ (reference sequence). The junction had 5 bases not matched to a gene; V was cut back by 3 bases and J by 3 bases. Here the CDR3 DNA reads TGTGCCAGCAGCTTGACAGGGGGCCTTCACTACGAGCAGTACTTC. Translating it yields CASSLTGGLHYEQYF.

This clone was counted only a few times. This rearrangement joins TRBV14 to TRBJ2-7; tentatively, D is TRBD1 (5 bases). CDR1 and CDR2 (germline): SGHDN, FVKESK. This CDR3 has 12 amino acids. The V and J ends lost 3 bases and 5 bases respectively, with 8 bases between them. CDR3 in DNA: TGTGCCAGCAGCCAGTGGGGCCACGAGCAGTACTTC. Its translation: CASSQWGHEQYF.

This clone appeared a few times. The chain is built from TRBV7-3 and TRBJ1-6, with TRBD1 as a possible D gene (5 bases). Trimming took off 1 base at V and 10 bases at J, with 14 bases between the two ends. The CDR3 loop spans 15 amino acids. Germline CDR1 reads SGHTA; CDR2 reads FQGTGA. CDR3 DNA sequence: TGTGCCAGCAGCTTAAACGGCAGGGCTGACTCACCCCTCCACTTT. This encodes CASSLNGRADSPLHF.

CDR3 coding DNA: TGTGCCAGTAGTGCCTCCGGGACTAGCGGGTCCTCCTACGAGCAGTACTTC. Its protein product is CASSASGTSGSSYEQYF. This rearrangement joins TRBV19 to TRBJ2-7, with TRBD2 identical over 12 bases. J was trimmed by 0 bases and V by 5 bases; bases with no gene match: 8. The CDR3 spans 17 residues. Germline values: CDR1 LNHDA, CDR2 SQIVND (reference sequence).

The sample holds one count of this clone. This chain uses TRBV7-6 with TRBJ2-2; D may be TRBD1 (5 bases). The V gene lost 5 bases and the J gene lost 0 bases, with 10 bases spanning the gap. The length of the CDR3 is 15 residues. Germline CDR1 and CDR2: SGHVS and FNYEAQ. Here the CDR3 DNA reads TGTGCCAGCAGCCCGACAGTCCCGAACACCGGGGAGCTGTTTTTT. Its translation: CASSPTVPNTGELFF.

The chain recombines TRBV27 with TRBJ2-1, with D possibly TRBD2 on 5 matching bases. V lost 3 bases to trimming and J lost 10 bases, with 13 bases between them. Germline V gives CDR1 MNHEY, CDR2 SMNVEV (reference sequence). The CDR3 spans 13 residues. The CDR3 reads CASSLYRGVEQFF. Written as DNA, the CDR3 is TGTGCCAGCAGTTTGTACCGGGGAGTGGAGCAGTTCTTC.

This CDR3 reads CASSLLGGPRTQYF. For the CDR3, the DNA is TGTGCCAGCAGTTTATTGGGGGGGCCTAGGACCCAGTACTTC. The chain couples TRBV28 to TRBJ2-5; a possible D gene is TRBD2 (7 bases). The length of the CDR3 is 14 residues. V was clipped by 1 base and J by 7 bases, with 13 bases between them. The V gene's germline CDR1 is MDHEN and CDR2 SYDVKM.

The rearrangement uses TRBV7-9 and TRBJ2-5; D may be TRBD1 or TRBD2 (5 bases each). V shed 5 bases and J shed 0 bases, with 19 bases lying between them. CDR3 length: 17 amino acids. CDR1 is SEHNR, CDR2 FQNEAQ, per germline (reference sequence). CDR3 sequence reads: CASSPASGGMYQETQYF. The CDR3, as DNA: TGTGCCAGCAGCCCCGCGTCTGGGGGTATGTACCAAGAGACCCAGTACTTC.

The genes are TRBV9 and TRBJ2-3; D unresolved. The V gene's germline CDR1 is SGDLS and CDR2 YYNGEE. Trimming cost V 0 bases and J 2 bases, with 13 bases left between them. This CDR3 contains 16 residues. The CDR3 spells CASSVGVLGPTDTQYF. The CDR3 nucleotides read TGTGCCAGCAGCGTAGGAGTACTCGGCCCCACAGATACGCAGTATTTT.

The rearrangement joins TRBV6-1 to TRBJ1-2; D call uncertain. Trimming stripped 7 bases from V and 3 bases from J, with 9 bases between. The CDR3 loop spans 12 amino acids. CDR1 and CDR2 (germline): MNHNS, SASEGT. The CDR3 DNA sequence: TGTGCCAGCACGGACGGCCACTATGGCTACACCTTC. Protein sequence: CASTDGHYGYTF.

A few counts support this clone. The chain uses TRBV11-2 and TRBJ1-2, with 7 bases fitting TRBD1. The CDR3 has 13 residues. Germline values: CDR1 SGHAT, CDR2 FQNNGV. J was trimmed by 8 bases and V by 5 bases; bases with no gene match: 8. CDR3 bases: TGTGCCAGCAGCCGATCCGGGACAGTCGGCTACACCTTC. Translating it yields CASSRSGTVGYTF. The full variable domain, rest sourced from reference TRBV11-2 and TRBJ1-2, is EAGVAQSPRYKIIEKRQSVAFWCNPISGHATLYWYQQILGQGPKLLIQFQNNGVVDDSQLPKDRFSAERLKGVDSTLKIQPAKLEDSAVYLCASSRSGTVGYTFGSGTRLTVV.

There are a few counts of this clone. The chain has TRBV6-6 and TRBJ1-1, with 8 positions matching TRBD1. Germline V gives CDR1 MNHNY, CDR2 SVGAGI (reference sequence). This CDR3 is built from 16 residues. With 1 base clipped from V and 0 bases from J, the junction kept 4 bases outside the gene matches. CDR3 nucleotide sequence: TGTGCCAGCAGTTACTACATGGACAGGGTGAACACTGAAGCTTTCTTT. This encodes CASSYYMDRVNTEAFF.

This chain joins TRBV6-1 and TRBJ2-7, with D perhaps being TRBD1 or TRBD2 (5 bases each). From germline, CDR1 is MNHNS and CDR2 SASEGT. This CDR3 region has 14 residues. With 6 bases removed from V and 2 bases from J, the gap between germline ends came to 14 bases. The CDR3 DNA reads TGTGCCAGCAGGCGTCCGGGACCCGCCTACGAGCAGTACTTC. It yields the protein CASRRPGPAYEQYF.

In this sample, this clone turned up a few times. The V and J genes are TRBV5-1 and TRBJ1-5, with D uncertain. The CDR3 sequence is 14 residues long. The V gene's germline CDR1 is SGHRS and CDR2 YFSETQ. Trimming took off 4 bases at V and 2 bases at J, with 10 bases between the two ends. Here the CDR3 reads CASSVSDRNQPQHF. The CDR3 bases are TGCGCCAGCAGCGTTTCAGATCGCAATCAGCCCCAGCATTTT.

This clone was seen more than once but under ten times. This chain connects TRBV2 to TRBJ2-5; D gene uncertain. There are 12 residues in the CDR3. Trimming left V 2 bases short and J 7 bases short, with 8 bases between. Germline V gene sequence: CDR1 SNHLY, CDR2 FYNNEI. The CDR3 loop is CASSERFLTQYF. CDR3 DNA sequence: TGTGCCAGCAGTGAAAGGTTCCTGACCCAGTACTTC. Together with reference TRBV2 and TRBJ2-5, the CDR3 gives the full variable domain: EPEVTQTPSHQVTQMGQEVILRCVPISNHLYFYWYRQILGQKVEFLVSFYNNEISEKSEIFDDQFSVERPDGSNFTLKIRSTKLEDSAMYFCASSERFLTQYFGPGTRLLVL.

V usage is TRBV4-1 and J usage is TRBJ2-3, with a tentative D call TRBD2 (5 bases). Germline CDR1 MGHRA, CDR2 YSYEKL. V lost 3 bases and J lost 4, with 20 bases in between. This CDR3 has 17 residues. CDR3: CASSQAGGPGFADTQYF. CDR3 DNA: TGCGCCAGCAGCCAGGCCGGAGGCCCGGGGTTTGCAGATACGCAGTATTTT.

In DNA, the CDR3 is TGTGCCAGTAGTATAGCGGGGGACCGCGAGCAGTACTTC. This codes for CASSIAGDREQYF. V is TRBV19 and J is TRBJ2-7, with D perhaps matching TRBD2 (6 bases). The CDR3 sequence is 13 residues long. Trimming removed 1 base from V and 6 bases from J, with 10 bases in between. Germline CDR1 reads LNHDA; CDR2 reads SQIVND (reference sequence).